A selection of T cell receptor beta chains follows, all from one sample in a study of CD8+CD57+ T cells in acquired aplastic anemia. MiXCR, applied by TCRdb to the reads, yields one record per CDR3 protein. The data show around 170,000 distinct CDR3 sequences, around 60% seen once. The specimen sequenced was sorted CD4+, CD8+, or CD8+CD57+ T cells (not recorded which) from PBMCs. The receptors stem from a human donor in good health. The CDR3 runs from the conserved cysteine through the conserved F or W. The D gene is left open where the match is weak. Size is omitted from some rows. Given values are once, few, many or a class for expanded clones.

clone_size	d_call	j_call	v_call	cdr3_aa	cdr3_nt
.	TRBD1	TRBJ2-7	TRBV2	CASSERAQGARIYEQYF	TGTGCCAGCAGTGAAAGGGCACAGGGGGCGAGGATTTACGAGCAGTACTTC
once	.	TRBJ2-5	TRBV7-8	CASSPLTGGQETQYF	TGTGCCAGCAGCCCATTGACAGGTGGCCAAGAGACCCAGTACTTC
.	TRBD1	TRBJ2-7	TRBV12-3/TRBV12-4	CASSLGYRGLGDEQYF	TGTGCCAGCAGTTTAGGGTACAGGGGCCTGGGGGACGAGCAGTACTTC
.	TRBD2	TRBJ2-7	TRBV19	CASSKLAGIEQYF	TGTGCCAGTAGTAAACTAGCGGGGATAGAGCAGTACTTC
.	.	TRBJ2-7	TRBV20-1	CSAASAGSYEQYF	TGCAGTGCAGCTAGCGCGGGCTCCTACGAGCAGTACTTC
once	.	TRBJ2-5	TRBV20-1	CSARDNGADQYF	TGCAGTGCTAGAGATAATGGGGCGGACCAGTACTTC
.	TRBD2	TRBJ2-7	TRBV5-5	CASSWEGTESYEQYF	TGTGCCAGCAGCTGGGAGGGAACAGAGTCCTACGAGCAGTACTTC
.	TRBD2	TRBJ2-1	TRBV12-3/TRBV12-4	CASRIAGEQFF	TGTGCCAGCAGGATAGCGGGGGAGCAGTTCTTC
.	.	TRBJ1-2	TRBV2	CASSLGLEVRGYTF	TGTGCCAGCAGTCTTGGACTGGAGGTTAGGGGCTACACCTTC
.	.	TRBJ2-1	TRBV5-1	CASSLEGGGYNEQFF	TGCGCCAGCAGCTTGGAGGGGGGGGGGTACAATGAGCAGTTCTTC
.	.	TRBJ1-1	TRBV4-3	CASSLEGYGFGNTEAFF	TGCGCCAGCAGCCTGGAGGGATACGGGTTCGGGAACACTGAAGCTTTCTTT
few	.	TRBJ2-7	TRBV2	CASSPAGAYEQYF	TGTGCCAGCAGTCCGGCAGGGGCCTACGAGCAGTACTTC
.	TRBD2	TRBJ2-1	TRBV7-7	CASSPESGRATNEQFF	TGTGCTAGCAGCCCAGAAAGCGGGAGGGCCACGAATGAGCAGTTCTTC
few	.	TRBJ2-7	TRBV29-1	CSVLLNYEQYF	TGCAGCGTCCTCCTCAACTACGAGCAGTACTTC
once	.	TRBJ2-7	TRBV9	CASSVGAGRSYEQYF	TGTGCCAGCAGCGTAGGGGCGGGGCGATCCTACGAGCAGTACTTC
.	.	TRBJ1-2	TRBV5-1	CASSYLSQDYGYTF	TGCGCCAGCAGCTACCTATCCCAAGACTATGGCTACACCTTC
.	TRBD1	TRBJ2-7	TRBV29-1	CSVTGTGNYEQYF	TGCAGCGTTACCGGGACAGGGAACTACGAGCAGTACTTC
.	.	TRBJ2-7	TRBV29-1	CSGRDGDYEQYF	TGCAGCGGCCGGGACGGGGACTACGAGCAGTACTTC
many	TRBD1	TRBJ2-1	TRBV11-1	CASSLAGTGSLEQFF	TGTGCCAGCAGCTTAGCGGGGACAGGGTCGTTGGAGCAGTTCTTC
.	.	TRBJ2-2	TRBV7-9	CASSPGDREISGELFF	TGCGCCAGCAGCCCGGGAGACAGGGAAATATCCGGGGAGCTGTTTTTT
.	TRBD1	TRBJ2-7	TRBV2	CASSAGTGVSYEQYF	TGTGCCAGCAGTGCCGGGACAGGGGTTTCCTACGAGCAGTACTTC
few	TRBD1	TRBJ2-7	TRBV7-9	CASSPSRGMEQYF	TGTGCCAGCAGCCCAAGCAGGGGGATGGAGCAGTACTTC
few	.	TRBJ2-3	TRBV5-1	CASSLVPGRTDTQYF	TGTGCCAGCAGCTTGGTACCAGGGAGGACAGATACGCAGTATTTT
.	TRBD2	TRBJ2-7	TRBV2	CASSAGLASEQYF	TGTGCCAGCAGTGCGGGACTAGCTAGCGAGCAGTACTTC
.	.	TRBJ1-4	TRBV5-5	CASSRDGNNEKLFF	TGTGCCAGCAGCAGGGACGGCAATAATGAAAAACTGTTTTTT
.	.	TRBJ1-1	TRBV29-1	CSVETASGFTEAFF	TGCAGCGTTGAGACAGCTTCGGGGTTCACTGAAGCTTTCTTT
.	.	TRBJ1-1	TRBV5-1	CASSLASVNTEAFF	TGCGCCAGCAGCTTGGCTTCGGTGAACACTGAAGCTTTCTTT
.	TRBD2	TRBJ2-3	TRBV20-1	CSASGTSGTDTQYF	TGCAGTGCTTCCGGGACTAGCGGCACAGATACGCAGTATTTT
many	.	TRBJ2-7	TRBV29-1	CSVMYYEQYF	TGCAGCGTGATGTACTACGAGCAGTACTTC
.	TRBD1	TRBJ1-2	TRBV7-8	CASSSQGARGYTF	TGTGCCAGCAGCTCACAGGGGGCGCGAGGCTACACCTTC
many	.	TRBJ1-1	TRBV7-9	CATRGRAEAFF	TGTGCCACCAGGGGAAGGGCTGAAGCTTTCTTT
.	.	TRBJ1-1	TRBV9	CASSPPTGGEAFF	TGTGCCAGCAGCCCGCCAACAGGTGGGGAAGCTTTCTTT
.	TRBD1	TRBJ1-6	TRBV20-1	CSANRQGGSPLHF	TGCAGTGCTAACCGACAGGGGGGTTCACCCCTCCACTTT
many	TRBD1	TRBJ1-1	TRBV15	CATSRARQGVNTEAFF	TGTGCCACCAGCAGGGCTCGACAGGGGGTAAACACTGAAGCTTTCTTT
many	.	TRBJ1-6	TRBV2	CASSRGMPLHF	TGTGCCAGCAGCCGCGGAATGCCCCTCCACTTT
.	.	TRBJ1-2	TRBV9	CASADSLTNYGYTF	TGTGCCAGCGCGGACAGCCTTACTAACTATGGCTACACCTTC
.	TRBD1	TRBJ2-7	TRBV24-1	CASQKQGVPYEQYF	TGTGCCAGCCAAAAACAGGGGGTTCCCTACGAGCAGTACTTC
.	TRBD2	TRBJ2-1	TRBV10-3	CAIGLAGGNEQFF	TGTGCCATCGGACTAGCGGGGGGGAATGAGCAGTTCTTC
.	.	TRBJ2-2	TRBV20-1	CSASGENTGELFF	TGCAGTGCTAGCGGGGAGAACACCGGGGAGCTGTTTTTT
.	.	TRBJ2-3	TRBV15	CATSRPMNSGTQYF	TGTGCCACCAGCAGACCCATGAATTCTGGTACGCAGTATTTT